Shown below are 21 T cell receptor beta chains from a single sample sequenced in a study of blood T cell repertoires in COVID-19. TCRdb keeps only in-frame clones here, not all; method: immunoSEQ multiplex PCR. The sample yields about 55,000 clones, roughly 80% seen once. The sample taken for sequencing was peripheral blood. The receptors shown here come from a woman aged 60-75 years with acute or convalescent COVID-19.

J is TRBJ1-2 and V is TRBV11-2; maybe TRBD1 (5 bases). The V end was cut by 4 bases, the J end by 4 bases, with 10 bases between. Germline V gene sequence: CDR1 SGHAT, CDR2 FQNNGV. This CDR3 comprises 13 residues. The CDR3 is CASSSGHGYGYTF. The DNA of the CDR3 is TGTGCCAGCAGCTCAGGACACGGCTATGGCTACACCTTC.

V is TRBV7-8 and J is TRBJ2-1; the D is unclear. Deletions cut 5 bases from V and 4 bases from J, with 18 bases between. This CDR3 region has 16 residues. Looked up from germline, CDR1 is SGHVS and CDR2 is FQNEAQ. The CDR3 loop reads CASSHLIISRYNEQFF. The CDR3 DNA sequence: TGTGCCAGCAGCCATCTTATTATTTCTAGGTACAATGAGCAGTTCTTC.

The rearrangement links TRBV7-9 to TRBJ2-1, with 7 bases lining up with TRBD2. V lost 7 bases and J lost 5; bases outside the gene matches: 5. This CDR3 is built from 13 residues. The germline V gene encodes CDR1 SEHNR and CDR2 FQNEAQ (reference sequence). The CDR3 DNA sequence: TGTGCCAGCAACACCGGGACTAACAATGAGCAGTTCTTC. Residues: CASNTGTNNEQFF.

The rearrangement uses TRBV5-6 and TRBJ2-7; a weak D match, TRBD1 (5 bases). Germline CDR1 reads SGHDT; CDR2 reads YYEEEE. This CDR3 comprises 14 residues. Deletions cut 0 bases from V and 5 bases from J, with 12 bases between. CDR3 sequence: CASSLVAGWHEQYF. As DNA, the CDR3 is TGTGCCAGCAGCTTGGTCGCAGGGTGGCACGAGCAGTACTTC.

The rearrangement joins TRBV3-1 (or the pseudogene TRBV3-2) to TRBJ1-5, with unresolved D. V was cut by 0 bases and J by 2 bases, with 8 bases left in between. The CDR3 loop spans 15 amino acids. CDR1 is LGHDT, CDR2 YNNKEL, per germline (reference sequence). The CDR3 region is CASSQDLSGNQPQHF. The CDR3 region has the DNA TGTGCCAGCAGCCAAGATCTTAGTGGCAATCAGCCCCAGCATTTT.

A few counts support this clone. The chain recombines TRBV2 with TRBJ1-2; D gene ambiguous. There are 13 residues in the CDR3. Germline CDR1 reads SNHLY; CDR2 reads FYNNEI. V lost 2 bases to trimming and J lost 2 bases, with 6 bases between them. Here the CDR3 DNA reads TGTGCCAGCAGTGAATCGGGGAACTATGGCTACACCTTC. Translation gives CASSESGNYGYTF.

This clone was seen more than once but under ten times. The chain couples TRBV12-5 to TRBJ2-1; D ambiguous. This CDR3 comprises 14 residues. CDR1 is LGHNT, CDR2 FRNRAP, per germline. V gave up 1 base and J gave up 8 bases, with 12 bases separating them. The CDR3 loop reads CASGLGSARDEQFF. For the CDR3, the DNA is TGTGCTAGTGGTTTGGGCTCGGCTCGGGATGAGCAGTTCTTC.

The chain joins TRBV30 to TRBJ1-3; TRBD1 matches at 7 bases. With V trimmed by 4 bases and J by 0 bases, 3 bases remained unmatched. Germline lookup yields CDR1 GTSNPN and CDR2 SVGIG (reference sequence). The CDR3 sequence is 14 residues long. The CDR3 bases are TGTGCCTGGAAGGGACAGATCTCTGGAAACACCATATATTTT. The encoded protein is CAWKGQISGNTIYF.

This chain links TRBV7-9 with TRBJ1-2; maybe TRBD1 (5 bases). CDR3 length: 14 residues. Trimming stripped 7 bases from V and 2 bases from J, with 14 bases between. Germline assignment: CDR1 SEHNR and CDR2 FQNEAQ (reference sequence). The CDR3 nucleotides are TGTGCCAGCACCTTTGGCGGGGGGAACTATGGCTACACCTTC. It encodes CASTFGGGNYGYTF.

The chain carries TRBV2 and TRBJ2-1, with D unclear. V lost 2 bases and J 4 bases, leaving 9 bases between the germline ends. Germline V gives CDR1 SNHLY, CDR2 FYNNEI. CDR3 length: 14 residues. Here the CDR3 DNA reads TGTGCCAGCAGTGAATGGCGGATGTACAATGAGCAGTTCTTC. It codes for CASSEWRMYNEQFF.

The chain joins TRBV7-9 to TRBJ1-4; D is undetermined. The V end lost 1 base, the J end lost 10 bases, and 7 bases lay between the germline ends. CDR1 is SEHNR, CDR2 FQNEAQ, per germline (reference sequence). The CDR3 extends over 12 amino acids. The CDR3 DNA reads TGTGCCAGCAGCTTAGGACGCGGAAAACTGTTTTTT. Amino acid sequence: CASSLGRGKLFF.

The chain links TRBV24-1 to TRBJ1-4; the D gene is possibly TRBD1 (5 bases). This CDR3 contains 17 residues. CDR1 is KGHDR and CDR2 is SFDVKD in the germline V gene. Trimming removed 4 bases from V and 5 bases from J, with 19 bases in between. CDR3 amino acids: CATSDSGEGRLNEKLFF. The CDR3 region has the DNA TGTGCCACCAGTGACTCGGGGGAGGGACGGTTAAATGAAAAACTGTTTTTT.

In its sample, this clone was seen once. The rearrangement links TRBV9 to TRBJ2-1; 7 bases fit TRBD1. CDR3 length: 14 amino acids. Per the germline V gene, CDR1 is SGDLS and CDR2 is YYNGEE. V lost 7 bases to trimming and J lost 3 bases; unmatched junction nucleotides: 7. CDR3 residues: CASSTGDRYNEQFF. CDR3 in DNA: TGTGCCAGCTCTACAGGGGACCGCTACAATGAGCAGTTCTTC. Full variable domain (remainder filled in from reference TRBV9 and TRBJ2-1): DSGVTQTPKHLITATGQRVTLRCSPRSGDLSVYWYQQSLDQGLQFLIQYYNGEERAKGNILERFSAQQFPDLHSELNLSSLELGDSALYFCASSTGDRYNEQFFGPGTRLTVL.

The CDR3 coding sequence is TGTGCCAGCAGCCAGCAGGACTCCTATGACTATGGCTACACCTTC. Translation gives CASSQQDSYDYGYTF. The J gene is TRBJ1-2, the V gene TRBV14; D call uncertain. Germline lookup yields CDR1 SGHDN and CDR2 FVKESK. V dropped 3 bases and J dropped 3 bases, with 14 bases sitting between them. The CDR3 runs to 15 residues.

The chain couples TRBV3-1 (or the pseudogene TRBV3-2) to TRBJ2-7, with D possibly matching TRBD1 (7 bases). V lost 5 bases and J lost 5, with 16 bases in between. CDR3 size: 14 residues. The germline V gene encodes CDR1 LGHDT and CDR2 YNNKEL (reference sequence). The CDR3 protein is CASSYGQGGHEQYF. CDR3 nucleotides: TGTGCCAGCAGCTATGGGCAGGGGGGACACGAGCAGTACTTC.

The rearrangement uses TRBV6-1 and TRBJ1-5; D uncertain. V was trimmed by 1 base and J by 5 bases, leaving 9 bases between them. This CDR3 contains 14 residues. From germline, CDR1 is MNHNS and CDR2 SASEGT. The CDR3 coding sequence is TGTGCCAGCAGTGAAGTAGGAGTCGATCAGCCCCAGCATTTT. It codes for CASSEVGVDQPQHF.

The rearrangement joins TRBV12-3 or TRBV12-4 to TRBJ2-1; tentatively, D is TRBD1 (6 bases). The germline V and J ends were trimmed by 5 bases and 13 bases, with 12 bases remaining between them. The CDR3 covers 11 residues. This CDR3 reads CASSVWGPQFF. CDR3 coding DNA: TGTGCCAGCAGTGTCTGGGGGCCCCAGTTCTTC.

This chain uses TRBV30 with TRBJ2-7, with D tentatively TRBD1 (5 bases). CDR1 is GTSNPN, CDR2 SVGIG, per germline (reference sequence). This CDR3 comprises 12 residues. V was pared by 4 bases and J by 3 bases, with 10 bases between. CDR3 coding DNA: TGTGCCTGGAACGGCAGGGACTACGAGCAGTACTTC. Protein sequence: CAWNGRDYEQYF.

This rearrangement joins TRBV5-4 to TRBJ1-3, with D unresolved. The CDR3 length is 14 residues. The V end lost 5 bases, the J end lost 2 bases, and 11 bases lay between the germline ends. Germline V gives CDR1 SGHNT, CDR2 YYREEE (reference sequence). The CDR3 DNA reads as TGTGCCAGCAGACGTGACAAAGCTGGAAACACCATATATTTT. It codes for CASRRDKAGNTIYF.

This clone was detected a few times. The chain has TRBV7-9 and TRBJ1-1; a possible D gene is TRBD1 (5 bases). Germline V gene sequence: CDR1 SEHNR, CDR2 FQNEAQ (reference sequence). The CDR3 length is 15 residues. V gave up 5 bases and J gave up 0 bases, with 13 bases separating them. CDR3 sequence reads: CASSARGGVNTEAFF. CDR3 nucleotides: TGTGCCAGCAGCGCCCGGGGCGGGGTGAACACTGAAGCTTTCTTT.

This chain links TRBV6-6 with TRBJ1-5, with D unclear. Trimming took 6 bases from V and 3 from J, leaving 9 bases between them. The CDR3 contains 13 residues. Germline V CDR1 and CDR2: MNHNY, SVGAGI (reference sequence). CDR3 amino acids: CASSPTTNQPQHF. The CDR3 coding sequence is TGTGCCAGCAGCCCTACCACCAATCAGCCCCAGCATTTT.